This TCR beta chain was documented in a study of blood T cells in healthy people across ages. The CDR3 covers 11 residues. Germline-derived CDR1 and CDR2 are SQVTM and ANQGSEA. Deletions cut 2 bases from V and 8 bases from J, with 9 bases between. Using a J-beta primer mix together with a sample-barcoded 5' primer, a second PCR was run for roughly 6 to 12 cycles. One entry per CDR3 protein results from TCRdb running MiXCR on the 5' RACE reads. This table holds 700,000 to 850,000 distinct CDR3 sequences, about 53% found once. This clonotype was recorded at least ten times. This chain connects TRBV29-1 to TRBJ1-2; D remains unclear. This TCR was sampled from a man older than 75 in good health. The sample consisted of blood. This chain's CDR3 is CSVESNEGYTF. The CDR3, as DNA: TGCAGCGTTGAATCGAATGAAGGCTACACCTTC.